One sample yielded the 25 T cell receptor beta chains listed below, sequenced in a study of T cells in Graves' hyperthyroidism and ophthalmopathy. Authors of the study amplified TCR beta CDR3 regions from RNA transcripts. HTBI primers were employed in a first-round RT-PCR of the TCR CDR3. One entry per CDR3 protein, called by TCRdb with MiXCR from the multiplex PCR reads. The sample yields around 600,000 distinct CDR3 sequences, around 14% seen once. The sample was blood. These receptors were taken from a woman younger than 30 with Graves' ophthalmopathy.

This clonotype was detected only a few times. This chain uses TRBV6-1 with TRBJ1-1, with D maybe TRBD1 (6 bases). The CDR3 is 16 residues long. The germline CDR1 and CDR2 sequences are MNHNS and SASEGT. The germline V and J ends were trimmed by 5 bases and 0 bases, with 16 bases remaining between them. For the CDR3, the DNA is TGTGCCAGCAGTTTAACTTGGGACACCGTGAACACTGAAGCTTTCTTT. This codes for CASSLTWDTVNTEAFF.

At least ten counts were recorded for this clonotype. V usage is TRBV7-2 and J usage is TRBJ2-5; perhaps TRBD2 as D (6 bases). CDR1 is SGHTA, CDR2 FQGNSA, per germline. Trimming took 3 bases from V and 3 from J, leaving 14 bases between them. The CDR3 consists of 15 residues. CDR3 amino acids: CASSLVGQREETQYF. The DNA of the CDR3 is TGTGCCAGCAGCTTGGTGGGGCAGCGGGAAGAGACCCAGTACTTC. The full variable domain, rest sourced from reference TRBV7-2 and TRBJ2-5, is GAGVSQSPSNKVTEKGKDVELRCDPISGHTALYWYRQSLGQGLEFLIYFQGNSAPDKSGLPSDRFSAERTGGSVSTLTIQRTQQEDSAVYLCASSLVGQREETQYFGPGTRLLVL.

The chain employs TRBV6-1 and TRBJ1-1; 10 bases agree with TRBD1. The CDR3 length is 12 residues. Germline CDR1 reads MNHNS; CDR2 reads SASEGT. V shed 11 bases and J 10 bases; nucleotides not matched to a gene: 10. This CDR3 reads CAATGTGVGAFF. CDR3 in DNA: TGTGCCGCAACCGGGACAGGGGTTGGAGCTTTCTTT.

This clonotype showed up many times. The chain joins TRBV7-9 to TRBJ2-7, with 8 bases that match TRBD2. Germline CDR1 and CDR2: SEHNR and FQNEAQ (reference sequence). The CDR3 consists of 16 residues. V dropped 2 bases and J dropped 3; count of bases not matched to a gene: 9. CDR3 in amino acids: CASSLFQLAANYEQYF. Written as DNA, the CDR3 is TGTGCCAGCAGCTTATTTCAACTAGCGGCAAACTACGAGCAGTACTTC. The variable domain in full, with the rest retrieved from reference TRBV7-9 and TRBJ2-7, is DTGVSQNPRHKITKRGQNVTFRCDPISEHNRLYWYRQTLGQGPEFLTYFQNEAQLEKSRLLSDRFSAERPKGSFSTLEIQRTEQGDSAMYLCASSLFQLAANYEQYFGPGTRLTVT.

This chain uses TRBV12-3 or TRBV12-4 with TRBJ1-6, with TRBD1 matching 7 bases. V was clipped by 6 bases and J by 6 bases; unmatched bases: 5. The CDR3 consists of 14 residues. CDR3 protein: CASSTGTANSPLHF. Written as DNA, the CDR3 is TGTGCCAGCAGCACCGGGACAGCTAATTCACCCCTCCACTTT.

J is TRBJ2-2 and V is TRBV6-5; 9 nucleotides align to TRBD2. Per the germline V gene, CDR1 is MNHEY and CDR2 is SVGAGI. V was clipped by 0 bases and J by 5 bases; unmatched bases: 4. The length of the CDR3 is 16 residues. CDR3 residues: CASSYSIAGGTGELFF. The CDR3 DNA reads TGTGCCAGCAGTTACTCGATTGCGGGAGGGACCGGGGAGCTGTTTTTT.

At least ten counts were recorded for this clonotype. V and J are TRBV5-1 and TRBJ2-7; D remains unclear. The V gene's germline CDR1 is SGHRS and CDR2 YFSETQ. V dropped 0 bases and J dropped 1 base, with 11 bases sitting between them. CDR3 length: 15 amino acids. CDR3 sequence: CASSLGTSLSYEQYF. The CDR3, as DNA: TGCGCCAGCAGCTTGGGCACATCCCTTTCCTACGAGCAGTACTTC.

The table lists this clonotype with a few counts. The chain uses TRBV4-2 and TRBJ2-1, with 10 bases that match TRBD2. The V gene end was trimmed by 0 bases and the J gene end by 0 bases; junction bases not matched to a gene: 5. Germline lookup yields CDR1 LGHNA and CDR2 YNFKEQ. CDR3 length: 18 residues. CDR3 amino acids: CASSQEGLAGVSYNEQFF. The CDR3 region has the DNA TGTGCCAGCAGCCAAGAAGGGCTAGCGGGAGTCTCCTACAATGAGCAGTTCTTC.

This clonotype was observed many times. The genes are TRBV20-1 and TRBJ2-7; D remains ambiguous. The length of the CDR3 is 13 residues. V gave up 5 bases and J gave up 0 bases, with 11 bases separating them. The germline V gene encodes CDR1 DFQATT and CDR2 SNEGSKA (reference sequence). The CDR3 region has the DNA TGCAGTGCTCCGGACCCCCACTCCTACGAGCAGTACTTC. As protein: CSAPDPHSYEQYF.

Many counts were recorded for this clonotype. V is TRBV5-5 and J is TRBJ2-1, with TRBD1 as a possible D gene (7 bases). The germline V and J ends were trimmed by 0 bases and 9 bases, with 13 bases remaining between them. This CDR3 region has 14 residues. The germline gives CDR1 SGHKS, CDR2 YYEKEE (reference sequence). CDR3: CASSLVLQGGEQFF. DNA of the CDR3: TGTGCCAGCAGCTTGGTATTGCAGGGGGGTGAGCAGTTCTTC.

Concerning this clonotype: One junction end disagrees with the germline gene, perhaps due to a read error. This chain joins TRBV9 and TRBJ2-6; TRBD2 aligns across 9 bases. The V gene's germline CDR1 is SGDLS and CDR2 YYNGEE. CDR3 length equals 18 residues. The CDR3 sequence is CASSVALAGSSGTNVLTF. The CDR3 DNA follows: TGTGCCAGCAGCGTAGCGCTAGCGGGAAGCTCTGGGACCAACGTCCTGACTTTC.

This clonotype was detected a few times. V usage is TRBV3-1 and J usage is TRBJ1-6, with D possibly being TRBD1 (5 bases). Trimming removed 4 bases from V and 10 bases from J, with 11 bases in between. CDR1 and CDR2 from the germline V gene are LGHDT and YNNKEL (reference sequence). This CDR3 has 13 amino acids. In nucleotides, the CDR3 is TGTGCCAGCAGCCTTCAGGGAACCTCACCCCTCCACTTT. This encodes CASSLQGTSPLHF. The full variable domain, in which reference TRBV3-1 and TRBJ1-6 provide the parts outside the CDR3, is DTAVSQTPKYLVTQMGNDKSIKCEQNLGHDTMYWYKQDSKKFLKIMFSYNNKELIINETVPNRFSPKSPDKAHLNLHINSLELGDSAVYFCASSLQGTSPLHFGNGTRLTVT.

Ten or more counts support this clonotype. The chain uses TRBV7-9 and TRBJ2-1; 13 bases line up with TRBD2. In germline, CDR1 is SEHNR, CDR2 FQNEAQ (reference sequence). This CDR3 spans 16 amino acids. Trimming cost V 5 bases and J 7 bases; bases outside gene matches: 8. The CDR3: CASSPPGLAGWNEQFF. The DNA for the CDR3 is TGTGCCAGCAGCCCTCCGGGACTAGCGGGATGGAATGAGCAGTTCTTC.

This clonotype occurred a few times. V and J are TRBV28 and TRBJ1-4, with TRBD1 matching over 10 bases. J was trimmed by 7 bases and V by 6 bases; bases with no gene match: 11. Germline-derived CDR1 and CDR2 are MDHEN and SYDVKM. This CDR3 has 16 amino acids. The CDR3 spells CASSPMPDRGGEKLFF. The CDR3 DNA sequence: TGTGCCAGCAGCCCTATGCCGGACAGGGGGGGTGAAAAACTGTTTTTT.

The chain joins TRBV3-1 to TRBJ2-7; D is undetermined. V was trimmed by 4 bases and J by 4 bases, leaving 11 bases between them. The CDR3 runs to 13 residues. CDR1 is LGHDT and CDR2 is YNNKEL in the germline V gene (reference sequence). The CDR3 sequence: CASSPLIFYEQYF. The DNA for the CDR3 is TGTGCCAGCAGCCCCCTTATATTTTACGAGCAGTACTTC.

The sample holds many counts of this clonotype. The CDR3 nucleotides read TGTGCCAGCAGCGCCCCGGGACTAGCGTCCCATGAGCAGTTCTTC. This sequence encodes CASSAPGLASHEQFF. This sequence joins TRBV9 and TRBJ2-1; 10 bases match TRBD2. Trimming took 3 bases from V and 8 from J; bases not matched to a gene: 8. CDR3 length: 15 amino acids. CDR1 is SGDLS and CDR2 is YYNGEE in the germline V gene.

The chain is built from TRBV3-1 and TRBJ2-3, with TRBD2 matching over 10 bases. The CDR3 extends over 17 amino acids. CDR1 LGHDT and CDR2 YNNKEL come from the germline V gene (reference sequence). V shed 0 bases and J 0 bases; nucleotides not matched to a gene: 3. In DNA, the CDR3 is TGTGCCAGCAGCCAAGAGCTAGCGGGAGTAAGCACAGATACGCAGTATTTT. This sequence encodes CASSQELAGVSTDTQYF.

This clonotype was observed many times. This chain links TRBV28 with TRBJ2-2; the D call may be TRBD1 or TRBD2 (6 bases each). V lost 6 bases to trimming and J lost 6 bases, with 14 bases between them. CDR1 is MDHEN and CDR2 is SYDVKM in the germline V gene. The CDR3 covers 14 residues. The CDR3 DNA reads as TGTGCCAGCAGGAGGGGGGATCGGGCCGGGGAGCTGTTTTTT. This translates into CASRRGDRAGELFF. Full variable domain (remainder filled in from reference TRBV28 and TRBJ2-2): DVKVTQSSRYLVKRTGEKVFLECVQDMDHENMFWYRQDPGLGLRLIYFSYDVKMKEKGDIPEGYSVSREKKERFSLILESASTNQTSMYLCASRRGDRAGELFFGEGSRLTVL.

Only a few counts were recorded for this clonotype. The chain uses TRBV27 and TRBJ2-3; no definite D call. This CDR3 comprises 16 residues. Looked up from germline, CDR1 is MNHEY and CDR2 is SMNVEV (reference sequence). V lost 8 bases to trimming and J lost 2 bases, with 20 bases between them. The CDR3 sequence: CASSQDRYGPTDTQYF. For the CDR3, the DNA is TGTGCCAGCTCCCAGGACCGCTACGGCCCCACAGATACGCAGTATTTT.

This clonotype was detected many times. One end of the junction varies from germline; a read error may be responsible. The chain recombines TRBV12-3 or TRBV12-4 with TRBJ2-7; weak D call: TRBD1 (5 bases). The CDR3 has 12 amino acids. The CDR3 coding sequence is TGTGCCAGCCAGGGCCTGTCCTACGAGCGGTACTTC. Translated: CASQGLSYERYF.

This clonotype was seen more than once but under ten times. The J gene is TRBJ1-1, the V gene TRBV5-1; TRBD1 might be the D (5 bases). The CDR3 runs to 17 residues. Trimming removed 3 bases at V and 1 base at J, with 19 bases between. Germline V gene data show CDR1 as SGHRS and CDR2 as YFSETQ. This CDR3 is CASSSYDLGHQNTEAFF. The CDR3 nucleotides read TGCGCCAGCAGCTCTTATGATTTAGGACACCAGAACACTGAAGCTTTCTTT.

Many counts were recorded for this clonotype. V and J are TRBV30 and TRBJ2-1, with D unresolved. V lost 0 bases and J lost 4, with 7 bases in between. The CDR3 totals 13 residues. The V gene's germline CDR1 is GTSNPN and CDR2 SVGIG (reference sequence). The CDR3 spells CAWSVSTYNEQFF. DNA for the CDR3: TGTGCCTGGAGTGTTTCTACGTACAATGAGCAGTTCTTC.

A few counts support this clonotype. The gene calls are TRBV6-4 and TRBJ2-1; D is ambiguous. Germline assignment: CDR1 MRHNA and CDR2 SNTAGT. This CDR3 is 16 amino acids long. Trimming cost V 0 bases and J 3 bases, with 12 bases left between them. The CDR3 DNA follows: TGTGCCAGCAGTGACTCGAGCCGTGCACTCTACAATGAGCAGTTCTTC. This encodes CASSDSSRALYNEQFF.

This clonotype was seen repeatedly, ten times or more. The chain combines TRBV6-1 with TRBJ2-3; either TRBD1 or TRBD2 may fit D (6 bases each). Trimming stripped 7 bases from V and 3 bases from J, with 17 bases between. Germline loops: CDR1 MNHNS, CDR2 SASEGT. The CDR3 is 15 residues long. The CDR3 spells CASMEGEVMTDTQYF. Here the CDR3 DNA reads TGTGCCAGCATGGAGGGGGAAGTAATGACAGATACGCAGTATTTT.

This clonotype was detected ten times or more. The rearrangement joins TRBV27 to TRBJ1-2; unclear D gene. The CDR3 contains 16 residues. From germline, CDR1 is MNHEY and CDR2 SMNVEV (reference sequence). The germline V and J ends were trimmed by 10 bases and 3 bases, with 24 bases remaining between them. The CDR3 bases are TGTGCCACCGCGGGTCCCTGGTCCCGGAGGGACTATGGCTACACCTTC. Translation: CATAGPWSRRDYGYTF.